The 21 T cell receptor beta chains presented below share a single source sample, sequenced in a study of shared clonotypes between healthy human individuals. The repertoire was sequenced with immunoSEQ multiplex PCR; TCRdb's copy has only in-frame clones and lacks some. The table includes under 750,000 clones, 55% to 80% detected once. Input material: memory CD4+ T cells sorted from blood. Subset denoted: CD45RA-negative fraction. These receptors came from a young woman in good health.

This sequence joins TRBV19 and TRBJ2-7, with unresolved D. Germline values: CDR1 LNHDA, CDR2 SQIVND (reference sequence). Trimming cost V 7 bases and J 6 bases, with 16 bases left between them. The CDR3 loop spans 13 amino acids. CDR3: CASTTMPPGEQYF. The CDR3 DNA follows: TGTGCCAGTACGACCATGCCCCCGGGCGAGCAGTACTTC.

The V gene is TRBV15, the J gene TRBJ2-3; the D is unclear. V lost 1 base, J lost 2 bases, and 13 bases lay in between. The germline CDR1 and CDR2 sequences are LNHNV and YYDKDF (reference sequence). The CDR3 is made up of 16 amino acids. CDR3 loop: CATSRGAPQDTDTQYF. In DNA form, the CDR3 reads TGTGCCACCAGCAGAGGAGCGCCGCAGGACACAGATACGCAGTATTTT.

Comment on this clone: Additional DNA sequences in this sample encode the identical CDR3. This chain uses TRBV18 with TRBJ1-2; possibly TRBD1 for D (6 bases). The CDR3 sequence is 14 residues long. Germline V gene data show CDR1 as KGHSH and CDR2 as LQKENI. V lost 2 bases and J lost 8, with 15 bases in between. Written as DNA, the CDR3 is TGTGCCAGCTCACCATTGACAGGAGGAGGGGGCTACACCTTC. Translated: CASSPLTGGGGYTF.

The CDR3 bases are TGTGCCAGCAGTGCTAAAAGTGACAGGGGGAACACCGGGGAGCTGTTTTTT. Translated: CASSAKSDRGNTGELFF. This chain joins TRBV27 and TRBJ2-2; TRBD1 matches at 8 bases. V shed 5 bases, J shed 1 base, and the junction held 9 bases outside the gene matches. CDR1 is MNHEY and CDR2 is SMNVEV in the germline V gene (reference sequence). CDR3 length: 17 amino acids.

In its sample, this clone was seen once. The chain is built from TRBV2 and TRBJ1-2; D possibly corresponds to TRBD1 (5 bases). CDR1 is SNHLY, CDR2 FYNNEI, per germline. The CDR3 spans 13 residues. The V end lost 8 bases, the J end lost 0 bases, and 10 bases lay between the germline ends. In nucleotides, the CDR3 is TGTGCCAGCCGGGCAGGGACTAACTATGGCTACACCTTC. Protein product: CASRAGTNYGYTF.

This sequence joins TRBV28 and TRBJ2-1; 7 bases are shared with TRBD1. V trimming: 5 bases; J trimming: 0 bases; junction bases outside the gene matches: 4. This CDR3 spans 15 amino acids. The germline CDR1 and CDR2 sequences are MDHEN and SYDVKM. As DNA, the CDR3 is TGTGCCAGCAGTGACAGGGCTCGCTCCTACAATGAGCAGTTCTTC. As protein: CASSDRARSYNEQFF.

CDR3 residues: CASSLDRGRITGELFF. The DNA of the CDR3 is TGTGCCAGCAGCTTGGACAGGGGGCGCATCACCGGGGAGCTGTTTTTT. The V gene is TRBV5-6, the J gene TRBJ2-2; 9 bases align to TRBD1. This CDR3 has 16 amino acids. V shed 0 bases, J shed 4 bases, and the junction held 4 bases outside the gene matches. In germline, CDR1 is SGHDT, CDR2 YYEEEE.

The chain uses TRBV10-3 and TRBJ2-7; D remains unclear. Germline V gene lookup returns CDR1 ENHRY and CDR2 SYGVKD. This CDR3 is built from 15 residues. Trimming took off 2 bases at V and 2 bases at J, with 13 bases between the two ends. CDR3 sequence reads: CAISENFRSTYEQYF. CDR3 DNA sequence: TGTGCCATCAGTGAGAATTTTCGGTCCACCTACGAGCAGTACTTC.

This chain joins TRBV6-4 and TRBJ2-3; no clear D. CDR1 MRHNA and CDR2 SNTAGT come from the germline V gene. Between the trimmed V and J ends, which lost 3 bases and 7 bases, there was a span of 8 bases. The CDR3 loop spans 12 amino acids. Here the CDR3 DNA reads TGTGCCAGCAGTGATCAACGAAATACGCAGTATTTT. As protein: CASSDQRNTQYF.

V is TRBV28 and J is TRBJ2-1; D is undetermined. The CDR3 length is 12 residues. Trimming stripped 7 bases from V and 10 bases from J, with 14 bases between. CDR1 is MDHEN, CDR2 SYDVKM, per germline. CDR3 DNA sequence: TGTGCCAGCACCCTGCGGCCCGGGGAGCAGTTCTTC. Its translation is CASTLRPGEQFF. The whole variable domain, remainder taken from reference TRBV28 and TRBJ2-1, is DVKVTQSSRYLVKRTGEKVFLECVQDMDHENMFWYRQDPGLGLRLIYFSYDVKMKEKGDIPEGYSVSREKKERFSLILESASTNQTSMYLCASTLRPGEQFFGPGTRLTVL.

The CDR3 is CASSIVGPNQPQHF. CDR3 nucleotide sequence: TGTGCCAGTAGTATAGTGGGCCCGAATCAGCCCCAGCATTTT. The chain is built from TRBV19 and TRBJ1-5; D is unclear. This CDR3 comprises 14 residues. V was cut by 1 base and J by 4 bases, with 8 bases left in between. Germline assignment: CDR1 LNHDA and CDR2 SQIVND (reference sequence).

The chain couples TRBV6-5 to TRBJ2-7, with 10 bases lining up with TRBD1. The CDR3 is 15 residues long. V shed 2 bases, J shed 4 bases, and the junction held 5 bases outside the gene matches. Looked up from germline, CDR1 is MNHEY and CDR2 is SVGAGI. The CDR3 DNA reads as TGTGCCAGCAGTTACGGGGACAGGGGTACTTACGAGCAGTACTTC. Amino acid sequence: CASSYGDRGTYEQYF.

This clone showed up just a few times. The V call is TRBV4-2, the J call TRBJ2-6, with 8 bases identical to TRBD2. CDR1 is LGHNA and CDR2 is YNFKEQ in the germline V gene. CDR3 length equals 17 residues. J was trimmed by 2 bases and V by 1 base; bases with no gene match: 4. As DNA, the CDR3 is TGTGCCAGCAGCCAAGGGGGGACTAGTACTGGGGCCAACGTCCTGACTTTC. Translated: CASSQGGTSTGANVLTF.

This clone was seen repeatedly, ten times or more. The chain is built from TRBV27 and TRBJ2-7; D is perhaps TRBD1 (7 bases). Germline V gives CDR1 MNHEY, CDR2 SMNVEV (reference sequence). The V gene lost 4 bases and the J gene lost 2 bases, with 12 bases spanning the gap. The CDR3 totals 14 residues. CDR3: CASSSSGGTYEQYF. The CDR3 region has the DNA TGTGCCAGCAGTTCTTCAGGGGGGACCTACGAGCAGTACTTC.

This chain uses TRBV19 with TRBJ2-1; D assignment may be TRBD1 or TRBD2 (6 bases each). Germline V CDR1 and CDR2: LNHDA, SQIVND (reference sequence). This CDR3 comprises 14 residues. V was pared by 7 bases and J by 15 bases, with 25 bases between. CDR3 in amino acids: CASTQPPGHGSLFF. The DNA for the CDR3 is TGTGCCAGTACCCAACCCCCGGGACACGGGAGTTTGTTCTTC.

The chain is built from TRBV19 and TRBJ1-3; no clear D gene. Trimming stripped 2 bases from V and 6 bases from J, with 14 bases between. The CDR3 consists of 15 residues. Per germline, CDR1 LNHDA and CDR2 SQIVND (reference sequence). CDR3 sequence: CASSIPAGVLNTIYF. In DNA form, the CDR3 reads TGTGCCAGTAGTATACCCGCCGGAGTACTAAACACCATATATTTT.

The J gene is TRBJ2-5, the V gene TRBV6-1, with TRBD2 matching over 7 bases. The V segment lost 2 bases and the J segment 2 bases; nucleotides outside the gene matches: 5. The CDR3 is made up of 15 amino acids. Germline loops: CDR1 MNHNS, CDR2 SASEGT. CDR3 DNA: TGTGCCAGCAGTGAACCAGCGGGAAGACAAGAGACCCAGTACTTC. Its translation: CASSEPAGRQETQYF.

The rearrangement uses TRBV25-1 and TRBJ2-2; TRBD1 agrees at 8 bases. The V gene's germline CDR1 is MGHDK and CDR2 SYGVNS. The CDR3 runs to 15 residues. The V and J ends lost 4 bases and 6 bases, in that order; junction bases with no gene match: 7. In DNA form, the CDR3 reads TGTGCCAGCAGTGCTTGGACAGGGTCGGCCGGGGAGCTGTTTTTT. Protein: CASSAWTGSAGELFF. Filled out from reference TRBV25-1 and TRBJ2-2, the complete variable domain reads EADIYQTPRYLVIGTGKKITLECSQTMGHDKMYWYQQDPGMELHLIHYSYGVNSTEKGDLSSESTVSRIRTEHFPLTLESARPSHTSQYLCASSAWTGSAGELFFGEGSRLTVL.

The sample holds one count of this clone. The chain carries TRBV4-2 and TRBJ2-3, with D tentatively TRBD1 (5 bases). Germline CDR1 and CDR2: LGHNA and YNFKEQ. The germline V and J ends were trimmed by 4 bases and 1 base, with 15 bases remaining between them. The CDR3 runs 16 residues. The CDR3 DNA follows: TGTGCCAGCAGCCCTCAGGGATTACGGGGCACAGATACGCAGTATTTT. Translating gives CASSPQGLRGTDTQYF.

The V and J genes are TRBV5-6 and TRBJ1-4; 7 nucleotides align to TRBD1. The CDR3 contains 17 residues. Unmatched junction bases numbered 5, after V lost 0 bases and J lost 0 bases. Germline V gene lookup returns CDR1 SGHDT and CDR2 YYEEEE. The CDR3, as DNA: TGTGCCAGCAGCTTGGCCGGGACAGTATCAACTAATGAAAAACTGTTTTTT. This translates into CASSLAGTVSTNEKLFF.

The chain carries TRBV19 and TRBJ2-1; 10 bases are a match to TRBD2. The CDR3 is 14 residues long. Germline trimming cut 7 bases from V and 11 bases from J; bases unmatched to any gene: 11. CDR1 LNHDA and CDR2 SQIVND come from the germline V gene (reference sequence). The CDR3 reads CASTPGLADTQQFF. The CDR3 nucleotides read TGTGCCAGTACTCCCGGACTAGCGGACACCCAGCAGTTCTTC. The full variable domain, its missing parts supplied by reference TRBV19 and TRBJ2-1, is DGGITQSPKYLFRKEGQNVTLSCEQNLNHDAMYWYRQDPGQGLRLIYYSQIVNDFQKGDIAEGYSVSREKKESFPLTVTSAQKNPTAFYLCASTPGLADTQQFFGPGTRLTVL.